This T cell receptor beta chain was sequenced during a study of blood T cell dynamics during melanoma immunotherapy. V was clipped by 2 bases and J by 4 bases; unmatched bases: 6. The germline gives CDR1 SGHTS, CDR2 YDEGEE. The CDR3 covers 15 residues. Generated by immunoSEQ multiplex PCR, the TCRdb table keeps only in-frame clones and is missing some. The sample has 20,000 to 30,000 clones, roughly nine tenths seen once. Time point given: pre-treatment baseline. The sample was blood, taken from a patient treated with checkpoint blockade. This chain uses TRBV5-8 with TRBJ2-1, with 7 bases fitting TRBD1. The receptor was isolated from a human donor with melanoma. The CDR3 coding sequence is TGTGCCAGCAGCTTAGACAGGGATTATTACAATGAGCAGTTCTTC. This translates into CASSLDRDYYNEQFF.